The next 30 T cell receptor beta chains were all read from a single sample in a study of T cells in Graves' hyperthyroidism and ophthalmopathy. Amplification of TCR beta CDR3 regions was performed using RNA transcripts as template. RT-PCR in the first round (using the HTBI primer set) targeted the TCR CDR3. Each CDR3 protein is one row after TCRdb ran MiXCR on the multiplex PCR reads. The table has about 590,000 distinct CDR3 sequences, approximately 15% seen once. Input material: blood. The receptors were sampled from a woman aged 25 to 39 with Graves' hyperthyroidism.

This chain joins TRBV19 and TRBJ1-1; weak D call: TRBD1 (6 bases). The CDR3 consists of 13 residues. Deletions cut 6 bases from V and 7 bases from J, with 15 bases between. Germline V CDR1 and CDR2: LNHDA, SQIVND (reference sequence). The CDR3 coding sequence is TGTGCCAGTAGGCTGGACAGTGCCTTTGAAGCTTTCTTT. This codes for CASRLDSAFEAFF.

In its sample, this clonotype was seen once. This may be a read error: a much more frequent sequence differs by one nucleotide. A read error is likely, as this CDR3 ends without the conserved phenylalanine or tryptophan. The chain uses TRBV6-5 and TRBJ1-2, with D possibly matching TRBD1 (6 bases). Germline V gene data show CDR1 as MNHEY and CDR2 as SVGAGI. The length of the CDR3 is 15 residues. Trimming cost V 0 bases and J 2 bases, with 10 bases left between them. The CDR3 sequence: CASSYSRGANYGYTS. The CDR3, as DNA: TGTGCCAGCAGTTACTCGCGGGGGGCGAACTATGGCTACACCTCC.

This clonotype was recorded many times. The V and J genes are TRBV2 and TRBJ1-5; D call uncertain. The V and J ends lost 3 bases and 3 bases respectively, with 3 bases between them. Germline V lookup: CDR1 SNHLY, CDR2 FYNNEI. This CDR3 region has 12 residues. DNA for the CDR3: TGTGCCAGCAGTGACCTCAATCAGCCCCAGCATTTT. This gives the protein CASSDLNQPQHF.

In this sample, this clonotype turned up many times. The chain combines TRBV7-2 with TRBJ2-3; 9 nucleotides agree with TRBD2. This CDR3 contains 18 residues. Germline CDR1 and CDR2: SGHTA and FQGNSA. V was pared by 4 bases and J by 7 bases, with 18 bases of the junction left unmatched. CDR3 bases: TGTGCCAGCAGCTCGGAGGTGGGCGGGAGGGCTCCAACGTATACGCAGTATTTT. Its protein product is CASSSEVGGRAPTYTQYF.

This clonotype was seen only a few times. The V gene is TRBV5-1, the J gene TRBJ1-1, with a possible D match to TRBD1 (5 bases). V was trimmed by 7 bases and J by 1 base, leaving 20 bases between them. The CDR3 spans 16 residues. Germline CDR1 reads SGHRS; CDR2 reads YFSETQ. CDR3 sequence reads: CASDRDGAKANTEAFF. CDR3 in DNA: TGCGCCAGCGATCGGGACGGGGCCAAAGCGAACACTGAAGCTTTCTTT.

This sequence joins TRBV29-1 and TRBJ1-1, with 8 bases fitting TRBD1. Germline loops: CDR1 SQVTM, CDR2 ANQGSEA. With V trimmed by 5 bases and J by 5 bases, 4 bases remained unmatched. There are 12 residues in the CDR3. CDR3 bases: TGCAGCGTTCTGACAGGGGAAACTGAAGCTTTCTTT. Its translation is CSVLTGETEAFF.

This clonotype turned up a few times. The CDR3 sequence is CASSRAGESSYEQYF. The CDR3 DNA is TGTGCCAGCAGCCGAGCGGGGGAGAGCTCCTACGAGCAGTACTTC. The chain carries TRBV7-2 and TRBJ2-7; 8 positions match TRBD2. Losses at the gene ends were 5 bases for V and 0 bases for J; bases not matched to a gene: 6. The germline CDR1 and CDR2 sequences are SGHTA and FQGNSA. This CDR3 has 15 residues.

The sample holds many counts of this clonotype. CDR3 in DNA: TGTGCCAGCAGCTTACGGCTAGCGGGAAATTCCTACAATGAGCAGTTCTTC. Residues: CASSLRLAGNSYNEQFF. The rearrangement uses TRBV13 and TRBJ2-1, with 9 bases fitting TRBD2. V trimming: 2 bases; J trimming: 1 base; junction bases outside the gene matches: 6. CDR3 length: 17 amino acids. Germline V gene sequence: CDR1 PRHDT, CDR2 FYEKMQ (reference sequence). The variable domain in full, completed from reference TRBV13 and TRBJ2-1, reads AAGVIQSPRHLIKEKRETATLKCYPIPRHDTVYWYQQGPGQDPQFLISFYEKMQSDKGSIPDRFSAQQFSDYHSELNMSSLELGDSALYFCASSLRLAGNSYNEQFFGPGTRLTVL.

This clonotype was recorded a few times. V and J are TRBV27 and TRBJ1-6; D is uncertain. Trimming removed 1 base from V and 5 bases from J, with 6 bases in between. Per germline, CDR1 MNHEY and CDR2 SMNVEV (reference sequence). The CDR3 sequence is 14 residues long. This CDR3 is CASSLFRDNSPLHF. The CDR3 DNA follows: TGTGCCAGCAGTTTATTTAGGGATAATTCACCCCTCCACTTT.

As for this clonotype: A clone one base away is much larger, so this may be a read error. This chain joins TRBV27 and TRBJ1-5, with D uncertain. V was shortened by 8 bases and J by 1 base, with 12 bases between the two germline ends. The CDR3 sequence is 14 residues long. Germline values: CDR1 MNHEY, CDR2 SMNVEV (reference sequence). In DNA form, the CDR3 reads TGTGCCAGCGAGGTCGGATTGAGCAATCAGCCCCAGCATTTT. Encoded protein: CASEVGLSNQPQHF.

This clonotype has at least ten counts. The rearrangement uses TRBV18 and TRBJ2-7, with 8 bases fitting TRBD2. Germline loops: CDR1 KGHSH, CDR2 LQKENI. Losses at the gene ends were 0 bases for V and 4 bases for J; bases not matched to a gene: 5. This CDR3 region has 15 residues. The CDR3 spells CASSPPDGREYEQYF. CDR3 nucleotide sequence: TGTGCCAGCTCACCACCCGACGGGAGGGAATACGAGCAGTACTTC. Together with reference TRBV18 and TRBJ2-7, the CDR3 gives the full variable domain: NAGVMQNPRHLVRRRGQEARLRCSPMKGHSHVYWYRQLPEEGLKFMVYLQKENIIDESGMPKERFSAEFPKEGPSILRIQQVVRGDSAAYFCASSPPDGREYEQYFGPGTRLTVT.

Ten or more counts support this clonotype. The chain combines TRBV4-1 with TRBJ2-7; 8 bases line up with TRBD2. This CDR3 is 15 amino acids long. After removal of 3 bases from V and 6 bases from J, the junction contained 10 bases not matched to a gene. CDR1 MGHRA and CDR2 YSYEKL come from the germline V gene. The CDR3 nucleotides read TGCGCCAGCAGCCAGGATCCGGGACTAGGTCTCGAGCAGTACTTC. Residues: CASSQDPGLGLEQYF.

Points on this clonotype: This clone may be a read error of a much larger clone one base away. This CDR3 reads CASSYPRENTEAFF. For the CDR3, the DNA is TGTGCCAGCAGTTACCCGAGAGAAAACACTGAAGCTTTCTTT. The rearrangement joins TRBV6-5 to TRBJ1-1; D is uncertain. Germline V lookup: CDR1 MNHEY, CDR2 SVGAGI. The V end was cut by 2 bases, the J end by 2 bases, with 9 bases between. The CDR3 sequence is 14 residues long.

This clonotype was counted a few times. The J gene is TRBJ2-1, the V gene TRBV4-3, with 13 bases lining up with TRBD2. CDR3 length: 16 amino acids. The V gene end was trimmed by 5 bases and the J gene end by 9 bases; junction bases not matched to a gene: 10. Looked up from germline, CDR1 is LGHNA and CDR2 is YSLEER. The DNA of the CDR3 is TGCGCCAGCAGCTTTTCTGGACTAGCGGGAGCTAGTGAGCAGTTCTTC. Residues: CASSFSGLAGASEQFF.

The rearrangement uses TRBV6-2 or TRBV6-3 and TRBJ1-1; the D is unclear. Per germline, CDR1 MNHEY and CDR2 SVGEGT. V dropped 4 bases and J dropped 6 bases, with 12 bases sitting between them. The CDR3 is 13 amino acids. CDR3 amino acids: CASSSAYSAEAFF. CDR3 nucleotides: TGTGCCAGCAGTTCGGCATATTCGGCTGAAGCTTTCTTT.

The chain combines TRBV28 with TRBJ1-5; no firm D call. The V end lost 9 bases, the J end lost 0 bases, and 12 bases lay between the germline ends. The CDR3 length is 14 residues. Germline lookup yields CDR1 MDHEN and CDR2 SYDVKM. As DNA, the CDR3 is TGTGCCAGTTTCGGGCATTATAGCAATCAGCCCCAGCATTTT. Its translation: CASFGHYSNQPQHF.

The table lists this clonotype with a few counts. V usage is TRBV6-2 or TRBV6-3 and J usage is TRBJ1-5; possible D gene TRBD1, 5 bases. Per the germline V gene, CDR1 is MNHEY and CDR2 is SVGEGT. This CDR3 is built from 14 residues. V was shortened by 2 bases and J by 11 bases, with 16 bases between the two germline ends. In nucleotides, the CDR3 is TGTGCCAGCAGTTACGGGGCCCGGGATTGGGCCCAGCATTTT. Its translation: CASSYGARDWAQHF.

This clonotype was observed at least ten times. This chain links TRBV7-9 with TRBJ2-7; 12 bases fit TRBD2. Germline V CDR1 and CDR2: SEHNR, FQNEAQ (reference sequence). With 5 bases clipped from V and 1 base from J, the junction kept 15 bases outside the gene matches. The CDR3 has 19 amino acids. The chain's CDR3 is CASSPGTPGLAGASYEQYF. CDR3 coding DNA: TGTGCCAGCAGCCCCGGGACACCGGGACTAGCGGGTGCATCCTACGAGCAGTACTTC.

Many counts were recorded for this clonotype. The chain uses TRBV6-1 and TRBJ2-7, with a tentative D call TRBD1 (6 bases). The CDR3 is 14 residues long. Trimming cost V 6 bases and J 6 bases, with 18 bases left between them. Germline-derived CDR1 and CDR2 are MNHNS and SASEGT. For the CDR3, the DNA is TGTGCCAGCAGCACACAGGGCCCTACGGGCGAGCAGTACTTC. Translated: CASSTQGPTGEQYF.

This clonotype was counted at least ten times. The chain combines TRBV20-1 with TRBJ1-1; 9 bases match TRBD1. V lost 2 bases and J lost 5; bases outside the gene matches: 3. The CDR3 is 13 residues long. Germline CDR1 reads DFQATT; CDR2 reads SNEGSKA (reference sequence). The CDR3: CSARWDRVTEAFF. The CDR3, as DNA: TGCAGTGCTAGATGGGACAGGGTTACTGAAGCTTTCTTT.

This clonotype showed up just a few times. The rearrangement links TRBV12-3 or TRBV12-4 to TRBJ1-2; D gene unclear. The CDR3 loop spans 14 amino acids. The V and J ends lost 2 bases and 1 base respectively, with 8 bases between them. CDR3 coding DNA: TGTGCCAGCAGTTTATTCCTGGGTAACTATGGCTACACCTTC. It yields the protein CASSLFLGNYGYTF.

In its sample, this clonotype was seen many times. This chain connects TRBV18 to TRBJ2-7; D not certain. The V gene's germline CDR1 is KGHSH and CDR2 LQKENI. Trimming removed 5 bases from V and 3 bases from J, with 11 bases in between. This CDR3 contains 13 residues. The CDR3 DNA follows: TGTGCCAGCTCAGAGAATCCGCGCTACGAGCAGTACTTC. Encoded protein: CASSENPRYEQYF.

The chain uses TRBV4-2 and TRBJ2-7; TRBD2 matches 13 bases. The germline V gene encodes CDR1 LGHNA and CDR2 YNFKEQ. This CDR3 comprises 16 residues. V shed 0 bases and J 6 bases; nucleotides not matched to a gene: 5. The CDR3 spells CASSQDQGLAGREQYF. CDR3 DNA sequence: TGTGCCAGCAGCCAAGATCAGGGACTAGCGGGACGCGAGCAGTACTTC.

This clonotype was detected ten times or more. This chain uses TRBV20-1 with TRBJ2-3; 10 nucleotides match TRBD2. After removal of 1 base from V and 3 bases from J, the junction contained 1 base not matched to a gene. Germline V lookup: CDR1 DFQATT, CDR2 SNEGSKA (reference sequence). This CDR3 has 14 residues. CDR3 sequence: CSARAAGGTDTQYF. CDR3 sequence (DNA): TGCAGTGCTAGAGCAGCGGGGGGGACAGATACGCAGTATTTT.

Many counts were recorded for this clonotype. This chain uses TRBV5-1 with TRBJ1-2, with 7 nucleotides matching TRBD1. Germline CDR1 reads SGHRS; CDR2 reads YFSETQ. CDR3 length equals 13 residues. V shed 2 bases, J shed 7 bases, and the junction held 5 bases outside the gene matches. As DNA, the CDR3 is TGCGCCAGCAGCTTCACAGGGGAACGTGGCTACACCTTC. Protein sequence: CASSFTGERGYTF.

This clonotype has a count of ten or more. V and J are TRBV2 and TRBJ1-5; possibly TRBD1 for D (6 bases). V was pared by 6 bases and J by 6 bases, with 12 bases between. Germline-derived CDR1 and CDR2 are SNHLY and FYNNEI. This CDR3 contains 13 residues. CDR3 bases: TGTGCCAGCAGCTCAGGGGAGGTTCAGCCCCAGCATTTT. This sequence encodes CASSSGEVQPQHF.

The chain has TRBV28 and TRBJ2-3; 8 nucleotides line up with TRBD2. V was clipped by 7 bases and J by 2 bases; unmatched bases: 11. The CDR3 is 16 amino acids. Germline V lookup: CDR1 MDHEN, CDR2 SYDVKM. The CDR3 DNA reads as TGTGCCAGCAACCCGCCTTTAGCGGGATACACAGATACGCAGTATTTT. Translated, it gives CASNPPLAGYTDTQYF.

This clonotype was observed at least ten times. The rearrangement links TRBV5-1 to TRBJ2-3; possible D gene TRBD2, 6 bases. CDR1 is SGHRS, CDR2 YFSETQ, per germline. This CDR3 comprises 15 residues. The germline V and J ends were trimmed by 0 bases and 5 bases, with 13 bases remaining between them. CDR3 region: CASSLDAPRGDTQYF. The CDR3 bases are TGCGCCAGCAGCTTGGACGCCCCGCGGGGAGATACGCAGTATTTT.

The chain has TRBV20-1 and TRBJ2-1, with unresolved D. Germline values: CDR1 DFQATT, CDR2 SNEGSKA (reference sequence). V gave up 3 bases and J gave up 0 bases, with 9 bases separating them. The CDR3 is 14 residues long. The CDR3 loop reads CSARRTISYNEQFF. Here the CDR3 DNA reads TGCAGTGCTAGGAGAACCATCTCCTACAATGAGCAGTTCTTC.

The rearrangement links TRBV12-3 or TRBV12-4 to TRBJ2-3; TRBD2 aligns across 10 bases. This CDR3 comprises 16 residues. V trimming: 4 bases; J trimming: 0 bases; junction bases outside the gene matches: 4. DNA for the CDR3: TGTGCCAGCAGTTCGGGACTAGCGACTAGCACAGATACGCAGTATTTT. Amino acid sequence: CASSSGLATSTDTQYF.